This T cell receptor (beta chain) was recorded in a study of kidney transplant recipient with SARS-CoV-2 infection (dated by TCRdb to the early 2020s). This clonotype was seen repeatedly, ten times or more. Its antigen is unknown. Per-base qualities were not stored, and no clone one base away is much larger. Reading the germline V gene gives CDR1 MDHEN and CDR2 SYDVKM. The junction carries 10 bases between V and J, which are trimmed by 5 bases and 3 bases respectively. There are 13 amino acids in the CDR3, from cysteine to phenylalanine inclusive. The DNA shown is the 39-base CDR3, in frame from base 1. The data were produced on an Illumina MiSeq. Profiling of the peripheral T cell repertoire targeted human TCRbeta genes. In the source study's methods: Beta-binomial modelling was applied to test for differential clonotype abundance so that variability over time was accounted for. Clonotypes that had expanded were screened against the ImmuneCODE reference database of SARS-CoV-2-associated TCRs and mapped onto regions of the viral genome. Additional analyses of the repertoire looked at TRBV gene usage, CDR3 length, CDR3 amino acid overlap between time points, clonotype abundance distributions and Jaccard similarity. In-frame beta chains were kept once TCRdb had trimmed the public reads at Q25 with fastp and called clones with MiXCR. When rows share a CDR3 protein, they turn into one entry using the most common DNA and genes. For this entry, the V and J calls and clone size follow TCRdb and not the study's own pipeline. The sample contains 250,000 or so distinct CDR3 sequences, around 30% of them found a single time. Of the sample, roughly 7% is held by the ten largest clones.

The sample's time point label is to be understood as: pre-pandemic baseline sample and day 111 after first positive SARS-CoV-2 test. The TCR originated in a male patient in his thirties who had COVID-19 and was a kidney transplant recipient. Where a transplant has occurred, the graft donor may have supplied some of the T cells. The chain is encoded by TRBV28 joined to TRBJ1-1, and possibly TRBD1, on 5 matching bases. This specimen consisted of a blood sample, obtained at baseline and on approximately day 120 from a kidney transplant recipient. The nucleotide sequence is given as TGTGCCAGCAGTCCATCGACAGACACTGAAGCTTTCTTT. Translation gives CASSPSTDTEAFF.